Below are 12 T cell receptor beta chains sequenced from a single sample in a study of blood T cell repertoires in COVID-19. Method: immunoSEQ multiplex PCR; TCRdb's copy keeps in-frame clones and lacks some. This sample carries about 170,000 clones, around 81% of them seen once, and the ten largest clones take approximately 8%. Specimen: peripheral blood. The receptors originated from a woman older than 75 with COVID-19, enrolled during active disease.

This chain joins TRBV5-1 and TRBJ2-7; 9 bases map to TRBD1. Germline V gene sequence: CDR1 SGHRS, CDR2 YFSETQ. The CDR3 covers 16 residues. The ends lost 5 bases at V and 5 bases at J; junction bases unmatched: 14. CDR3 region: CASSSTSGTGYHEQYF. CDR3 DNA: TGCGCCAGCAGTTCAACCTCCGGGACAGGGTATCACGAGCAGTACTTC.

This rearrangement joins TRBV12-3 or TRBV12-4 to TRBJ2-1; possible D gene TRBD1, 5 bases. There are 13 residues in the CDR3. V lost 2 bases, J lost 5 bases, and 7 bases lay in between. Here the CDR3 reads CASSLPGNNEQFF. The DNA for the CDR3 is TGTGCCAGCAGTTTACCAGGGAACAATGAGCAGTTCTTC.

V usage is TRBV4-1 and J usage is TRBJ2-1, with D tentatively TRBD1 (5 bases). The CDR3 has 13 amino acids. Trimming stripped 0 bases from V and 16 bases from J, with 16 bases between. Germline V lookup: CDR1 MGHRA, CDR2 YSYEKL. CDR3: CASSQDRRAGRFF. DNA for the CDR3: TGCGCCAGCAGCCAAGATCGTCGGGCAGGGCGATTCTTC.

The CDR3, as DNA: TGCGCCAGCAGCCCCGGACAGGGATACACTGAAGCTTTCTTT. Translation: CASSPGQGYTEAFF. This chain connects TRBV5-1 to TRBJ1-1; 8 bases line up with TRBD1. The V segment lost 4 bases and the J segment 3 bases; nucleotides outside the gene matches: 5. Germline assignment: CDR1 SGHRS and CDR2 YFSETQ. There are 14 residues in the CDR3. Variable domain in full (rest from reference TRBV5-1 and TRBJ1-1): KAGVTQTPRYLIKTRGQQVTLSCSPISGHRSVSWYQQTPGQGLQFLFEYFSETQRNKGNFPGRFSGRQFSNSRSEMNVSTLELGDSALYLCASSPGQGYTEAFFGQGTRLTVV.

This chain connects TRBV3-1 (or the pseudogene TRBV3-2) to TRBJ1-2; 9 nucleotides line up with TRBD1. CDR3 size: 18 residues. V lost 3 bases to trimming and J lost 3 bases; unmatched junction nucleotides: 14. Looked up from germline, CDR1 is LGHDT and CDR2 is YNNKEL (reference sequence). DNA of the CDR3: TGTGCCAGCAGCCAGGGGGACAGGGTATCAGGTCCCCACTATGGCTACACCTTC. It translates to CASSQGDRVSGPHYGYTF.

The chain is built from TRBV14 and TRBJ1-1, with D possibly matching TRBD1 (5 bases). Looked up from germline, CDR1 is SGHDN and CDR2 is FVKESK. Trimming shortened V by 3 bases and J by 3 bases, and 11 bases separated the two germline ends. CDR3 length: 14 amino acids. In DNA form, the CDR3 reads TGTGCCAGCAGCCACGGGGGAGGGGACACTGAAGCTTTCTTT. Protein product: CASSHGGGDTEAFF. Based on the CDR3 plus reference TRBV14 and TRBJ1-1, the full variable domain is EAGVTQFPSHSVIEKGQTVTLRCDPISGHDNLYWYRRVMGKEIKFLLHFVKESKQDESGMPNNRFLAERTGGTYSTLKVQPAELEDSGVYFCASSHGGGDTEAFFGQGTRLTVV.

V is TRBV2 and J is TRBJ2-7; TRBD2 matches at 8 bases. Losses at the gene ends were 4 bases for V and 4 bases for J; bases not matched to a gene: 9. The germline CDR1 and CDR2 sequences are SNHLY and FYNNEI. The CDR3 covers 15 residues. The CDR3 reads CASSGRREALYEQYF. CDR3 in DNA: TGTGCCAGCAGTGGTAGGCGGGAGGCATTGTACGAGCAGTACTTC. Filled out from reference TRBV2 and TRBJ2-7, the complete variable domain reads EPEVTQTPSHQVTQMGQEVILRCVPISNHLYFYWYRQILGQKVEFLVSFYNNEISEKSEIFDDQFSVERPDGSNFTLKIRSTKLEDSAMYFCASSGRREALYEQYFGPGTRLTVT.

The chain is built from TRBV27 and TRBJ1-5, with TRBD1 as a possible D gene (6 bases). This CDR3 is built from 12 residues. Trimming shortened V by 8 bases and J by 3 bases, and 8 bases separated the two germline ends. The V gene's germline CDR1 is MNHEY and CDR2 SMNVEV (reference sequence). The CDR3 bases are TGTGCCAGCGGGGGCGCCAATCAGCCCCAGCATTTT. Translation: CASGGANQPQHF.

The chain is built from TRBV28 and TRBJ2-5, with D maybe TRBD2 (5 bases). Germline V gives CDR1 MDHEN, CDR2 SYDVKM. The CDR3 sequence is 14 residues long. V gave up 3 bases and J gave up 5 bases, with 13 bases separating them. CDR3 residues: CASSFARRVETQYF. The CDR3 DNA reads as TGTGCCAGCAGTTTCGCCAGGCGGGTGGAGACCCAGTACTTC.

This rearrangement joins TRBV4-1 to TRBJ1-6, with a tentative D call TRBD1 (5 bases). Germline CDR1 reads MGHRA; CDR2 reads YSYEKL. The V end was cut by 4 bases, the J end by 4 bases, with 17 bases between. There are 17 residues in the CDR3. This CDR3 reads CASSPPGSTGYNSPLHF. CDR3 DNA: TGCGCCAGCAGCCCGCCAGGGTCCACGGGTTATAATTCACCCCTCCACTTT.

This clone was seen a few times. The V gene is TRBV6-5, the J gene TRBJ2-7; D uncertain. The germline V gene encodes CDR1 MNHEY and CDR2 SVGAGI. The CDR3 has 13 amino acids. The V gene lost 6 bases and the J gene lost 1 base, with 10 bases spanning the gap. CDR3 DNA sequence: TGTGCCAGCAGCGCACCTGAGTCCTACGAGCAGTACTTC. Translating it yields CASSAPESYEQYF.

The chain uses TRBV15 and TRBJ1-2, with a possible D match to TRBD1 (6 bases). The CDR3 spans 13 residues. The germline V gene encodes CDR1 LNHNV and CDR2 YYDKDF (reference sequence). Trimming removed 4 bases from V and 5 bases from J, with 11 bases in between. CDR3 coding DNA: TGTGCCACCAGCACAGACAGGACTTATGGCTACACCTTC. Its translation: CATSTDRTYGYTF.